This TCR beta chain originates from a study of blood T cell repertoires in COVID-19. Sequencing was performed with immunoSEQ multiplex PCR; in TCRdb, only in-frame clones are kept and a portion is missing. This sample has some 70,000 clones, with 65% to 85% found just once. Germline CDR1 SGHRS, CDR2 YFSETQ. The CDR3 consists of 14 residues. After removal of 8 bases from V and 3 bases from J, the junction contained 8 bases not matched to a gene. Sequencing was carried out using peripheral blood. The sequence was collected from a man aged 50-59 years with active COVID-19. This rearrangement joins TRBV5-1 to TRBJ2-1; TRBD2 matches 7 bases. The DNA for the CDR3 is TGCGCCAGTAGAACTAGCGCTAACTACAATGAGCAGTTCTTC. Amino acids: CASRTSANYNEQFF.